A selection of T cell receptor beta chains follows, all from one sample in a study of cytomegalovirus exposure and HLA in healthy donors. Measured with immunoSEQ multiplex PCR; TCRdb has only the in-frame clones, and not every one. The data hold about 99,000 clones, with more than 75% observed a single time. The sample was PBMCs. These receptors originate from a young woman in good health and CMV-seropositive. CDR3s include the opening cysteine and the closing phenylalanine or tryptophan. D genes are given only for firm matches. Clone size appears in some rows only: once, few, many, or a class for an expanded clone.

v_gene	j_gene	d_gene	abundance	CDR3nt	CDR3aa
TRBV30	TRBJ1-4	TRBD1	few	TGTGCCTGGAGTGACCCGACAGGGATAGTTGCAACTAATGAAAAACTGTTTTTT	CAWSDPTGIVATNEKLFF
TRBV10-2	TRBJ2-1	NA	NA	TGCGCCAGCAGTCCCTTGCAGGAGCAGTTCTTC	CASSPLQEQFF
TRBV4-1	TRBJ1-1	NA	NA	TGCGCCAGCAGCCACCCGCGGACAGAGATGAACACTGAAGCTTTCTTT	CASSHPRTEMNTEAFF
TRBV11-3	TRBJ2-7	NA	NA	TGTGCCAGCAGCCTGGGGCAGGGTAGGACCCGCGAGCAGTACTTC	CASSLGQGRTREQYF
TRBV4-3	TRBJ1-1	TRBD1	NA	TGCGCCAGCAGCCAAGGTCAGGGGGCGTTTTCTCGGAACACTGAAGCTTTCTTT	CASSQGQGAFSRNTEAFF
TRBV7-2	TRBJ2-3	TRBD1	once	TGTGCCAGCAGCTTAGGTCTGCCAGGGGGCAAACGGACAGATACGCAGTATTTT	CASSLGLPGGKRTDTQYF
TRBV5-1	TRBJ2-3	TRBD1	NA	TGCGCCAGCAGCTCACAGGGGGTCGCGCAGTATTTT	CASSSQGVAQYF
TRBV5-1	TRBJ1-1	TRBD1	NA	TGCGCCAGCAGCCCTGGGACAGTTAACACTGAAGCTTTCTTT	CASSPGTVNTEAFF
TRBV19	TRBJ1-1	NA	NA	TGTGCCAGTAGTACCATCCCAGGATCGAACACTGAAGCTTTCTTT	CASSTIPGSNTEAFF
TRBV9	TRBJ2-5	TRBD2	NA	TGTGCCAGCAGCGCAACTAGCGGGAGTGCGACCCAGTACTTC	CASSATSGSATQYF
TRBV28	TRBJ2-7	NA	few	TGTGCCAGCAGTAGACCGAGCCCTCGGGCAGGGGACGAGCAGTACTTC	CASSRPSPRAGDEQYF
TRBV9	TRBJ2-5	NA	few	TGTGCCAGCAGCGTAAGGCAGGGAGGGACCCAGTACTTC	CASSVRQGGTQYF
TRBV2	TRBJ1-1	TRBD1	NA	TGTGCCAGCAGTGGGGGACAGGGGTACACTGAAGCTTTCTTT	CASSGGQGYTEAFF
TRBV14	TRBJ2-5	TRBD1	NA	TGTGCCAGCAGCCAACCTTGGGACAGGCTGGGAAAAGAGACCCAGTACTTC	CASSQPWDRLGKETQYF
TRBV6-6	TRBJ1-1	NA	few	TGTGCCAGCAGTCCTGTTTCGACTGAAGCTTTCTTT	CASSPVSTEAFF
TRBV5-4	TRBJ2-3	NA	NA	TGTGCCAGCAGCAGTAGAAGAACTTCAGATACGCAGTATTTT	CASSSRRTSDTQYF
TRBV15	TRBJ1-4	TRBD1	NA	TGTGCCACCAGCAGAGGGACAGGGGATGAAAAACTGTTTTTT	CATSRGTGDEKLFF
TRBV18	TRBJ2-2	TRBD1	NA	TGTGCCAGCTCACCAGGGCAGGGGGAAGCCACCGGGGAGCTGTTTTTT	CASSPGQGEATGELFF
TRBV5-1	TRBJ2-1	NA	NA	TGCGCCAGCAGCTTGGGCTGGGGGCGCGGTGAGCAGTTCTTC	CASSLGWGRGEQFF
TRBV29-1	TRBJ1-2	TRBD1	once	TGCAGCGTACTGACAGGGGCTGGCTATGGCTACACCTTC	CSVLTGAGYGYTF
TRBV29-1	TRBJ2-7	NA	few	TGCAGCGTTGAAGAGAACGGGGAGGTTGGGCAGTACTTC	CSVEENGEVGQYF
TRBV18	TRBJ2-7	TRBD2	NA	TGTGCCAGCTCACCGGTCCGCGGGAGCTCCTACGAGCAGTACTTC	CASSPVRGSSYEQYF
TRBV14	TRBJ2-1	TRBD1	few	TGTGCCAGCAGCCTCCGACAGGGGTCAGGCTCCTACAATGAGCAGTTCTTC	CASSLRQGSGSYNEQFF
TRBV4-1	TRBJ2-7	TRBD2	NA	TGCGCCAGCAGCCAAGAAAGAAGCGGGGGGTCCTACGAGCAGTACTTC	CASSQERSGGSYEQYF
TRBV9	TRBJ2-5	TRBD2	NA	TGTGCCAGCAGCGTAGGGTTGGCGGGACTAGCGGGGGCCGCCCAAGAGACCCAGTACTTC	CASSVGLAGLAGAAQETQYF
TRBV7-3	TRBJ1-1	NA	once	TGTGCCAGCAGCTCCGCAGGGGACACTGAAGCTTTCTTT	CASSSAGDTEAFF
TRBV7-9	TRBJ1-1	TRBD1	few	TGTGCCAGCACCGGGACAGGAAAGAACACTGAAGCTTTCTTT	CASTGTGKNTEAFF
TRBV6-6	TRBJ2-7	TRBD1	NA	TGTGCCAGCAGAACCGGGACAGGGCCTTACGAGCAGTACTTC	CASRTGTGPYEQYF
TRBV5-1	TRBJ2-6	NA	NA	TGCGCCAGCAGCTCCGGTGCTACTGGGGCCAACGTCCTGACTTTC	CASSSGATGANVLTF
TRBV27	TRBJ1-1	TRBD1	NA	TGTGCCAGCAGTTTTGGGGACAGGAACACTGAAGCTTTCTTT	CASSFGDRNTEAFF
TRBV29-1	TRBJ1-1	NA	NA	TGCAGCGCAGGGCCAGGGATGATAGGAACTGAAGCTTTCTTT	CSAGPGMIGTEAFF
TRBV19	TRBJ2-6	NA	NA	TGTGCCGCGAAGGTGGAGGGGGCGAGTGGGGCCAACGTCCTGACTTTC	CAAKVEGASGANVLTF
TRBV7-8	TRBJ2-7	TRBD2	NA	TGTGCCAGCAGCCTCACTAGCGACTACGAGCAGTACTTC	CASSLTSDYEQYF
TRBV15	TRBJ2-1	NA	NA	TGTGCCACCAGCAGAGATCAGGTCCGGCCGCTCTCCTACAATGAGCAGTTCTTC	CATSRDQVRPLSYNEQFF
TRBV5-4	TRBJ2-2	TRBD1	NA	TGTGCCAGCAAAGGACAGGGGGGTTTGACCGGGGAGCTGTTTTTT	CASKGQGGLTGELFF
TRBV5-1	TRBJ1-2	NA	NA	TGCGCCAGCAGCCCTATAGACAGTAACTATGGCTACACCTTC	CASSPIDSNYGYTF
TRBV4-2	TRBJ1-1	NA	NA	TGTGCCAGCAGCCTCGGGACGGGGGATGGCACTGAAGCTTTCTTT	CASSLGTGDGTEAFF
TRBV19	TRBJ1-2	TRBD1	NA	TGTGCCAGCGCGACAGGGTATGGCTACACCTTC	CASATGYGYTF
TRBV19	TRBJ2-2	NA	NA	TGTGCCAGTAGTATAAAGATAGGTGCGGGGAACACCGGGGAGCTGTTTTTT	CASSIKIGAGNTGELFF
TRBV5-1	TRBJ2-5	NA	NA	TGCGCCAGCAGTGTGGGCGGGCTACTATCGGAGACCCAGTACTTC	CASSVGGLLSETQYF
TRBV28	TRBJ1-2	NA	NA	TGTGCCAGCAGCGTTGCAGGGGCCATCGGCGAACCTAACTATGGCTACACCTTC	CASSVAGAIGEPNYGYTF
TRBV9	TRBJ2-7	NA	few	TGTGCCAGCAGCGTATCCCCGTCCGGAACAGGAACCTACGAGCAGTACTTC	CASSVSPSGTGTYEQYF
TRBV9	TRBJ2-7	NA	NA	TGTGCCAGCAGCGTAGGTGGGAGCGGAGTTTACGAGCAGTACTTC	CASSVGGSGVYEQYF
TRBV30	TRBJ2-7	TRBD2	NA	TGTGCCTGGAGTGTGGTAGCTAGCGGGGGAAGGCAGTACTTC	CAWSVVASGGRQYF
TRBV27	TRBJ2-7	NA	NA	TGTGCCAGCAGTTCGGGACTTCCCTCCTACGAGCAGTACTTC	CASSSGLPSYEQYF